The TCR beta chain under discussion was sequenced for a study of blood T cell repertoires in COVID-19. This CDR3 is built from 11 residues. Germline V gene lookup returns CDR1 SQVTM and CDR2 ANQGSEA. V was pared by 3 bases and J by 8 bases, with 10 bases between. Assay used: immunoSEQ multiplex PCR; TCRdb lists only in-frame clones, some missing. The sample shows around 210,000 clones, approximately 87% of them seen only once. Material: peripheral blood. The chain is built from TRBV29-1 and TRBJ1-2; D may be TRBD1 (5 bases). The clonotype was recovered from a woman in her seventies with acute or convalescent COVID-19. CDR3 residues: CSVDRGVGYTF. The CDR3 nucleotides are TGCAGCGTTGATCGGGGGGTGGGCTACACCTTC.